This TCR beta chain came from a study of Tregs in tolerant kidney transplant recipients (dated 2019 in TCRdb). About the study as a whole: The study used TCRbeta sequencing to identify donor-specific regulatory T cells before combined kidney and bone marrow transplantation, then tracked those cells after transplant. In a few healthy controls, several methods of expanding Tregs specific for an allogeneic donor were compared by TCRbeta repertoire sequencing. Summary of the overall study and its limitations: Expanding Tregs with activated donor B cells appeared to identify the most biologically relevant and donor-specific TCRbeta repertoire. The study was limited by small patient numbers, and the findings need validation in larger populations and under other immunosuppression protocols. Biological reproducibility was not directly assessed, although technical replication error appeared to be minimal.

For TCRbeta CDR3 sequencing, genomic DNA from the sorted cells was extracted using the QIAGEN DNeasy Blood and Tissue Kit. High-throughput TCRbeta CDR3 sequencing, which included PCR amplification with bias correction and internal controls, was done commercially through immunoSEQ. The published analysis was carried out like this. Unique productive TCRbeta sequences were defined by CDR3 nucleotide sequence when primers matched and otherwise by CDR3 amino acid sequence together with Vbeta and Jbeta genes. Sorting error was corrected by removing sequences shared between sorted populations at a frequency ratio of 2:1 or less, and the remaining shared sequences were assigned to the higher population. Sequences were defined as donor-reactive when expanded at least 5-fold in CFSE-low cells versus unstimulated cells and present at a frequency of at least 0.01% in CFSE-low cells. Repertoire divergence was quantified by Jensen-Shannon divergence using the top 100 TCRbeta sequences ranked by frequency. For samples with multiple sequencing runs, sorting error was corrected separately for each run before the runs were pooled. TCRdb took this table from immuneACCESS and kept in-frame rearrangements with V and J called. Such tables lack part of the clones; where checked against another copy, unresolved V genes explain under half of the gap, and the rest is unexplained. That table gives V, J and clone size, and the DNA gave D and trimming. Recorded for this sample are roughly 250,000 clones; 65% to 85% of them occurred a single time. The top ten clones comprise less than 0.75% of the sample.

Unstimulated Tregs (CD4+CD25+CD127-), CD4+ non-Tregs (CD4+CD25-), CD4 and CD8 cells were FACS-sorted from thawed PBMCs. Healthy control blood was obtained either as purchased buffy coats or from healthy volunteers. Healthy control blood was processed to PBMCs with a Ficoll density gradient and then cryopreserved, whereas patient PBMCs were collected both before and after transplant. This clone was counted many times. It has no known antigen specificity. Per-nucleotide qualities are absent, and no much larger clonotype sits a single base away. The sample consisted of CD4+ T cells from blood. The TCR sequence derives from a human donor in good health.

The CDR3 reads as follows: CASSLAPTTEAFF. The DNA reads TGTGCCAGCAGTTTAGCTCCTACCACTGAAGCTTTCTTT. The chain couples TRBV27 to TRBJ1-1, with the D gene not confidently named. Sequences MNHEY (CDR1) and SMNVEV (CDR2) are obtained from the germline V gene (reference sequence). Between the V and J ends, shortened by 2 bases and 4 bases respectively, the junction contains 8 bases. The CDR3 has 13 amino acids, counting the end cysteine and phenylalanine. Just CDR3 DNA is preserved here, 39 bases in frame from base 1.